This note documents a single TCR beta chain sequence. Its antigen is unidentified. Germline assignment: CDR1 MNHNS and CDR2 SASEGT. Deletions cut 0 bases from V and 6 bases from J, with 14 bases between. This CDR3 is 15 amino acids long. The data belong to a study of cytomegalovirus exposure and HLA in healthy donors. Points from the study as a whole: Sequence variants that were highly shared formed a cluster that was likely a sequencing artifact. Association with HLA alleles at 0.05 false discovery rate was found for 17,000 or so TCR beta sequences in a later analysis.

Researchers ran the PCR with 60 Vbeta and 13 Jbeta primers. Generated by immunoSEQ multiplex PCR, the TCRdb table keeps only in-frame clones and is missing some. The table includes 120,000 or so clones, 81% detected once. The sequence was collected from a man between 18 and 29 years old in good health and CMV-seropositive. J is TRBJ1-2 and V is TRBV6-1, with a possible D match to TRBD1 (5 bases). The sample was PBMCs. CDR3 residues: CASSEAGGGEDGYTF. The CDR3 DNA sequence: TGTGCCAGCAGTGAAGCGGGGGGAGGAGAGGATGGCTACACCTTC.